This TCR beta chain was recorded in a study of blood T cell repertoires in COVID-19. At the level of the study: Acute and convalescent COVID-19 specimens originated in the United States, Italy and Spain. Sources were T cells, B-cell-depleted T cells, or PBMCs; the material itself was cDNA or gDNA.

The CDR3 consists of 15 residues. Germline CDR1 is LNHDA and CDR2 is SQIVND (reference sequence). V lost 4 bases, J lost 7 bases, and 9 bases stayed unmatched. Study processing details: Reference gene primer amplification in the assay estimated nucleated cell counts. The assay was immunoSEQ multiplex PCR, and TCRdb's table has in-frame clones only and misses some. V and J calls and clone size are those listed in that table; D and trimming were worked out from the DNA. In the table there are roughly 38,000 clones, just under 80% of which are singletons. The sample comprised peripheral blood. The V gene is TRBV19, the J gene TRBJ1-4; 7 nucleotides align to TRBD1. The sequence was obtained from a man in his fifties or sixties with acute or convalescent COVID-19. CDR3 region: CASSRTTGSVEKLFF. Written as DNA, the CDR3 is TGTGCCAGTAGTAGAACGACAGGGAGCGTTGAAAAACTGTTTTTT.